The entry that follows covers one T cell receptor (beta chain) sequence. Antigen: not known. This entry comes from a study of cytotoxic CD8 clonotypes in ibrutinib-treated CLL. Study information: The cohort had around 10 relapsed/refractory and approximately 14 treatment-naive patients, 17 IGHV unmutated. General observations from the study: In sustained-remission versus progressing patients, sampling times differed. The clonality went up when patients responded to ibrutinib and dropped back toward baseline at progression.

Approximately 2.2 micrograms of genomic DNA came from cryopreserved PBMCs for TCR beta libraries. Only in-frame clones appear in the TCRdb table, and some are missing; sequencing was by immunoSEQ multiplex PCR. The sample consists of roughly 160,000 clones, roughly 80% of them appearing once. The source is a human donor with chronic lymphocytic leukemia. Sample: PBMCs, taken after 12 months of ibrutinib treatment.

CDR3 sequence: CASSFPQAANYGYTF. The CDR3 bases are TGTGCCAGCAGCTTTCCACAGGCAGCTAACTATGGCTACACCTTC. The rearrangement uses TRBV7-2 and TRBJ1-2; D is perhaps TRBD1 (5 bases). Germline CDR1 and CDR2: SGHTA and FQGNSA. Trimming stripped 3 bases from V and 0 bases from J, with 11 bases between. The CDR3 runs 15 residues.